This T cell receptor beta chain comes out of a study of beta chain features in type 1 diabetes. In the study overall: Healthy donors and patients had similar age, gender and cell yields. All samples together contributed 107,917,701 sorted cells for examination.

Germline assignment: CDR1 SQVTM and CDR2 ANQGSEA. Between the trimmed V and J ends, which lost 4 bases and 2 bases, there was a span of 11 bases. This CDR3 is 13 amino acids long. General study results and limits: Across all four CD4+ subsets, people with type 1 diabetes showed modestly shorter TCRB CDR3s.

Only a few counts were recorded for this clone. Its specificity is unknown. Expressed TCRB transcripts were sequenced because the isolated RNA had all been reverse transcribed beforehand. Data came from immunoSEQ multiplex PCR; TCRdb stores just in-frame clones and leaves some out. Of fewer than 250,000 clones in the sample, approximately 14% were seen once. The chain links TRBV29-1 to TRBJ1-1; no firm D call. Sequenced: naive CD4+ T cells from blood. This TCR was sampled from a woman in her thirties or forties in good health. CDR3 sequence reads: CSVVRMLNTEAFF. CDR3 bases: TGCAGCGTTGTGCGGATGTTAAACACTGAAGCTTTCTTT.